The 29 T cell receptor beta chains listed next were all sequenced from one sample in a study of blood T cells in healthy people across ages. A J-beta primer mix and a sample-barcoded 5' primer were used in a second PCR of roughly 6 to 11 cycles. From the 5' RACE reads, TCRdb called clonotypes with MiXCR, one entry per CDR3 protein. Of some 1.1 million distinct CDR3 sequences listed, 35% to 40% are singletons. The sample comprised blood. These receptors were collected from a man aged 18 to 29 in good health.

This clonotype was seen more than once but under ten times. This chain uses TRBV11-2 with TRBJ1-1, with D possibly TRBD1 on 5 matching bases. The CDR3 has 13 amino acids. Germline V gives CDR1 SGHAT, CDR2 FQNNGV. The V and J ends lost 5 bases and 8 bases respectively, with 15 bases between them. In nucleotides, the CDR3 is TGTGCCAGCAGCCGGGGGAGGGGTGAGGAAGCTTTCTTT. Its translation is CASSRGRGEEAFF.

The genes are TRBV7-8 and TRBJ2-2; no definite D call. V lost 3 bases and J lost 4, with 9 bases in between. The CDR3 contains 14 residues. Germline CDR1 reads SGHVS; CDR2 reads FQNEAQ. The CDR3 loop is CASSFSRSTGELFF. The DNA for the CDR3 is TGTGCCAGCAGCTTTTCCCGGTCCACCGGGGAGCTGTTTTTT.

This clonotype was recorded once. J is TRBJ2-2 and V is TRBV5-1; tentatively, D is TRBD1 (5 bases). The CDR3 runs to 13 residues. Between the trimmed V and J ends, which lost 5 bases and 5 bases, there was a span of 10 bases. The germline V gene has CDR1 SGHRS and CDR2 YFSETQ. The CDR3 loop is CASRPQGTGELFF. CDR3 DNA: TGCGCCAGCAGACCGCAGGGAACCGGGGAGCTGTTTTTT.

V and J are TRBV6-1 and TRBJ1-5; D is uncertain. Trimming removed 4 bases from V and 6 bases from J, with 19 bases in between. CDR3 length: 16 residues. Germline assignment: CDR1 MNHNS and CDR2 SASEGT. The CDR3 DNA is TGTGCCAGCAGTGTACAAAATGGGCGTTCAGGTCAGCCCCAGCATTTT. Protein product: CASSVQNGRSGQPQHF.

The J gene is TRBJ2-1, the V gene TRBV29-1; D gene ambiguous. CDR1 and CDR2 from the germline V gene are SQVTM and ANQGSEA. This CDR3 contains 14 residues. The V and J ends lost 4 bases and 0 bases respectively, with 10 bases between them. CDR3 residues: CSVAAVSSYNEQFF. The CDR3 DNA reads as TGCAGCGTTGCCGCGGTAAGCTCCTACAATGAGCAGTTCTTC.

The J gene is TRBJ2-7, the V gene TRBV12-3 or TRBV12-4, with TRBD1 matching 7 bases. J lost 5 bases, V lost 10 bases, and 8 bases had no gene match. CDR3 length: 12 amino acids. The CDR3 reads CATVRQGHEQYF. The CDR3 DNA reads TGTGCCACCGTCCGACAGGGCCACGAGCAGTACTTC.

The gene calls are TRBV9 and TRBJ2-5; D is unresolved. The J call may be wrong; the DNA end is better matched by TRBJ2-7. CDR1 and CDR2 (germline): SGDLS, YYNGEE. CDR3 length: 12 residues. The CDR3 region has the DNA TGTGCCAGCAGCCCGGGCAACCACGAGCAGTACTTC. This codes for CASSPGNHEQYF.

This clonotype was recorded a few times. CDR3 nucleotides: TGTGCCAGCACCCCCTGGAGGGGCGATGGCTACACCTTC. It translates to CASTPWRGDGYTF. This sequence joins TRBV12-3 or TRBV12-4 and TRBJ1-2; D possibly corresponds to TRBD1 (5 bases). Between the trimmed V and J ends, which lost 7 bases and 6 bases, there was a span of 15 bases. This CDR3 region has 13 residues.

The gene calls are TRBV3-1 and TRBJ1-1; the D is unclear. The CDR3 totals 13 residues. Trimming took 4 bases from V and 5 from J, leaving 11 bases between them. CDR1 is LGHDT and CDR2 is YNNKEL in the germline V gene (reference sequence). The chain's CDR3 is CASSPVRVTEAFF. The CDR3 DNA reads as TGTGCCAGCAGCCCCGTGAGGGTGACTGAAGCTTTCTTT.

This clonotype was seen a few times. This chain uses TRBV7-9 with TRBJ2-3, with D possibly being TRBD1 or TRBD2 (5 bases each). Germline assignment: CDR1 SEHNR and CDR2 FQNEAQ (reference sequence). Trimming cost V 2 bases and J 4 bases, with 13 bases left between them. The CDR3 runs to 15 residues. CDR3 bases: TGTGCCAGCAGCTTAAGGGGTCGGGGCCCAGATACGCAGTATTTT. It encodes CASSLRGRGPDTQYF.

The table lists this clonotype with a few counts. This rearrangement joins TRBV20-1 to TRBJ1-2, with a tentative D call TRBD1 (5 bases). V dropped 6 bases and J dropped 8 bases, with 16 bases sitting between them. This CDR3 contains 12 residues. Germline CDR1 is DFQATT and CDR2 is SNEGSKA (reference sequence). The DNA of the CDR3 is TGCAGTGCCCCCGAGACAGCGGACGGCTACACCTTC. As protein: CSAPETADGYTF.

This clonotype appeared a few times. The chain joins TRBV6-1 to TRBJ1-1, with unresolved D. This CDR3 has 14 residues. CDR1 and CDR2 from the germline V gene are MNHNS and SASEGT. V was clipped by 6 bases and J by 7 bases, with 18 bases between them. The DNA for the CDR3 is TGTGCCAGCAGCCCGCCCGCCGAGGTAAATGAAGCTTTCTTT. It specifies CASSPPAEVNEAFF.

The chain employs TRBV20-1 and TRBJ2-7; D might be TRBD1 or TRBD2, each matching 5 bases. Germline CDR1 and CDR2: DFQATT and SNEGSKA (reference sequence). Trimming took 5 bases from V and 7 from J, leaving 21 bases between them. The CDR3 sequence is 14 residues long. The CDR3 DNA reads TGCAGTGCTCCTTTCTCCGGGACGCGCAATGAGCAGTACTTC. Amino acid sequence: CSAPFSGTRNEQYF.

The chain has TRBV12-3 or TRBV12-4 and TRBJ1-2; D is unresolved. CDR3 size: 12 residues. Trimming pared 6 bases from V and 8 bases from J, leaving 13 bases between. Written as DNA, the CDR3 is TGTGCCAGCAGGACGGACCTGGGGGGCTACACCTTC. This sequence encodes CASRTDLGGYTF.

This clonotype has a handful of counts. DNA for the CDR3: TGCGCCAGCAGCCAAGAGGGGGACGGGTTTTCCTACGAGCAGTACTTC. Translated, it gives CASSQEGDGFSYEQYF. The gene calls are TRBV4-3 and TRBJ2-7; D possibly matches TRBD1 or TRBD2 (5 bases each). The CDR3 length is 16 residues. The V gene lost 0 bases and the J gene lost 1 base, with 13 bases spanning the gap. Looked up from germline, CDR1 is LGHNA and CDR2 is YSLEER.

Here the CDR3 reads CASSRQAGSIAQPQHF. The CDR3 DNA follows: TGTGCCAGCAGCAGACAAGCGGGCAGCATCGCTCAGCCCCAGCATTTT. This chain links TRBV4-2 with TRBJ1-5, with D unresolved. There are 16 residues in the CDR3. The germline V gene has CDR1 LGHNA and CDR2 YNFKEQ. Trimming cost V 5 bases and J 6 bases, with 20 bases left between them.

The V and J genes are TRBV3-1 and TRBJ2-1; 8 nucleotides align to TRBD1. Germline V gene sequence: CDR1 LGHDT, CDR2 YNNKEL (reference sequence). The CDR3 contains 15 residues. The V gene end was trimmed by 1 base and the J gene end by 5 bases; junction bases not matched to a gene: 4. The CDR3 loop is CASSQGWTGHNEQFF. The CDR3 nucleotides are TGTGCCAGCAGCCAAGGCTGGACAGGGCACAATGAGCAGTTCTTC.

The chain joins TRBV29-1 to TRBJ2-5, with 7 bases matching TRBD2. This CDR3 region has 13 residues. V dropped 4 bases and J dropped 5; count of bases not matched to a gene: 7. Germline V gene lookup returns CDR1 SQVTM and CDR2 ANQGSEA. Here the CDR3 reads CSVGGGGVETQYF. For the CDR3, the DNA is TGCAGCGTTGGAGGCGGGGGAGTCGAGACCCAGTACTTC.

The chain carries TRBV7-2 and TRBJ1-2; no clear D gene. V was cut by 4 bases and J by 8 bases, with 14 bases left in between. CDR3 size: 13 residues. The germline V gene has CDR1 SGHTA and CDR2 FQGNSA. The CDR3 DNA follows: TGTGCCAGCAGCTACGTCCTCGGTGACGGCTACACCTTC. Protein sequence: CASSYVLGDGYTF.

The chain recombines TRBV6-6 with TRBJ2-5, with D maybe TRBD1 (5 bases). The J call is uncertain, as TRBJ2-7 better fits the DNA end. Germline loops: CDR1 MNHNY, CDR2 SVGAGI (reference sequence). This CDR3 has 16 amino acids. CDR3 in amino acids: CASSYRPRAGSYEQYF. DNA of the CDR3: TGTGCCAGCAGTTACCGTCCCAGGGCTGGGTCCTACGAGCAGTACTTC.

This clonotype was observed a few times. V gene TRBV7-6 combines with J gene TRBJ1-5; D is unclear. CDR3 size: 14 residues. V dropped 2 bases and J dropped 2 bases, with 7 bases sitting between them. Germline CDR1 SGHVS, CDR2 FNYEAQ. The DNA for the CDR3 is TGTGCCAGCAGCTTACAGGCAGGCAATCAGCCCCAGCATTTT. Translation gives CASSLQAGNQPQHF.

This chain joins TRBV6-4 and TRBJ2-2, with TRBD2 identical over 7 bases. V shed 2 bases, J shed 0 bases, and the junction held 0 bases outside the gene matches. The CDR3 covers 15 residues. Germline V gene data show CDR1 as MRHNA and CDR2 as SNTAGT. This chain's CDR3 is CASSDGGANTGELFF. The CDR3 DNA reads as TGTGCCAGCAGTGACGGGGGGGCGAACACCGGGGAGCTGTTTTTT.

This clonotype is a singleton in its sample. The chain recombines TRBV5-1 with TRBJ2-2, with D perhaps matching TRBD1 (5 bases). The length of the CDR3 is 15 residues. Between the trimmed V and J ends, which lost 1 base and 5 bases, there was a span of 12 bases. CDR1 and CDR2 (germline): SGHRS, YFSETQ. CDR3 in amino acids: CASSLKGSGTGELFF. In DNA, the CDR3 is TGCGCCAGCAGCTTGAAGGGGTCAGGGACCGGGGAGCTGTTTTTT.

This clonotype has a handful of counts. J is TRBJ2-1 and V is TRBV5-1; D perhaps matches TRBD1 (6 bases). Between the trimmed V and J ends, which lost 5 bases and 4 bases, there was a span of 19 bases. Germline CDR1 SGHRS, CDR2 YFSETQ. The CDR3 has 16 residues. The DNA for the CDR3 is TGCGCCAGCAGTCGCCCTACAGGGCCTGATTACAATGAGCAGTTCTTC. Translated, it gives CASSRPTGPDYNEQFF.

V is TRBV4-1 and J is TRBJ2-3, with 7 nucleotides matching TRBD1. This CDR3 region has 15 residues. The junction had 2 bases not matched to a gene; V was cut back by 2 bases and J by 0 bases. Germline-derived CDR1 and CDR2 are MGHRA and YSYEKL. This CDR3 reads CASSQWTGSTDTQYF. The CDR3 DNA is TGCGCCAGCAGCCAATGGACAGGTAGCACAGATACGCAGTATTTT.

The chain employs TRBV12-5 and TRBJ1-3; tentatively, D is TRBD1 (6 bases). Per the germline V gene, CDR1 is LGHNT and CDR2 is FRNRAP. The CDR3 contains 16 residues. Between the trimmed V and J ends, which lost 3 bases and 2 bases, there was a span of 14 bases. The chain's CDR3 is CASGFPGRGPGNTIYF. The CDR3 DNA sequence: TGTGCTAGTGGTTTCCCCGGACGGGGGCCTGGAAACACCATATATTTT.

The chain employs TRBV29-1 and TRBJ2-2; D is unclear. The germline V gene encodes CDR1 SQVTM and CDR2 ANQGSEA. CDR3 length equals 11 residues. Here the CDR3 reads CGVENTGELFF. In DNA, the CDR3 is TGCGGGGTGGAGAACACCGGGGAGCTGTTTTTT.

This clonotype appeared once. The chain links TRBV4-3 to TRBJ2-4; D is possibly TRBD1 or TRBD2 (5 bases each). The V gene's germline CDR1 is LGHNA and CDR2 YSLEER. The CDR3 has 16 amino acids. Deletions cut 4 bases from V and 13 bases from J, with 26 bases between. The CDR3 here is CASSPDPGTAYNEQYF. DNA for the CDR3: TGCGCCAGCAGCCCTGATCCAGGGACCGCATACAATGAGCAGTACTTC.

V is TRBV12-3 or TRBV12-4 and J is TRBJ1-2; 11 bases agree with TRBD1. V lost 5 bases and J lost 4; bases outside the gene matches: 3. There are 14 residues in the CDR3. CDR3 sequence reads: CASSRTGGLYGYTF. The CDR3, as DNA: TGTGCCAGCAGTCGGACAGGGGGCCTCTATGGCTACACCTTC.